The 23 T cell receptor beta chains listed next were all sequenced from one sample in a study of CD8 T cells in Susac syndrome (dated by TCRdb to between 2018 and 2021). Library prep was done by the immunoSEQ multiplex PCR assay. RNA was extracted using the RNeasy kit, and roughly 0.5 to 1 ug of the RNA was reverse transcribed with random hexamers. Starting from the raw public reads, TCRdb applied fastp trimming at Q25, assembled clones with MiXCR and retained in-frame beta chains. Entries are consolidated by CDR3 protein sequence, retaining the most common genes and DNA. This sample comprises tens of thousands of distinct CDR3 sequences, 95% of them detected only once. Under 0.6% of the sample comes from the top ten. Source material: CD8+ T cells from PBMCs. The receptors stem from a human donor with Susac syndrome.

The V call is TRBV20-1, the J call TRBJ2-7; 13 bases agree with TRBD2. Trimming at V came to 3 bases and at J to 7 bases, leaving 9 bases not matched to a gene. CDR3 length equals 15 residues. Per germline, CDR1 DFQATT and CDR2 SNEGSKA (reference sequence). The CDR3 coding sequence is TGCAGTGCTAGGATGAGGACTAGCGGGAGTGCAGAGCAGTACTTC. Its translation is CSARMRTSGSAEQYF.

The V call is TRBV4-3, the J call TRBJ2-7; TRBD2 matches at 13 bases. The CDR3 consists of 19 residues. V shed 4 bases and J 3 bases; nucleotides not matched to a gene: 15. Germline CDR1 is LGHNA and CDR2 is YSLEER. The chain's CDR3 is CASSLGQGGTSGKYYEQYF. The CDR3 bases are TGCGCCAGCAGCCTCGGACAGGGGGGGACTAGCGGGAAATACTACGAGCAGTACTTC.

CDR3 coding DNA: TGTGCCAGCAGCTCCGGGAGGGAGGCCCAGTACTTC. Translating gives CASSSGREAQYF. The J gene is TRBJ2-5, the V gene TRBV6-6; 8 nucleotides align to TRBD2. The V gene end was trimmed by 6 bases and the J gene end by 9 bases; junction bases not matched to a gene: 6. This CDR3 spans 12 amino acids. Germline V gives CDR1 MNHNY, CDR2 SVGAGI (reference sequence).

The V call is TRBV20-1, the J call TRBJ2-7; TRBD1 agrees at 10 bases. V shed 5 bases and J 4 bases; nucleotides not matched to a gene: 8. The CDR3 is 14 amino acids. Per germline, CDR1 DFQATT and CDR2 SNEGSKA (reference sequence). CDR3 residues: CSARNRDRGYEQYF. In nucleotides, the CDR3 is TGCAGTGCTCGAAACCGGGACAGGGGTTACGAGCAGTACTTC.

The rearrangement links TRBV7-8 to TRBJ1-2, with D uncertain. The CDR3 contains 15 residues. Trimming cost V 1 base and J 4 bases, with 13 bases left between them. The germline V gene has CDR1 SGHVS and CDR2 FQNEAQ. This CDR3 reads CASSLGLSPSYGYTF. Here the CDR3 DNA reads TGTGCCAGCAGCTTAGGCCTGTCCCCTAGCTATGGCTACACCTTC.

This rearrangement joins TRBV13 to TRBJ1-1; no firm D call. CDR3 length equals 16 residues. Germline V gives CDR1 PRHDT, CDR2 FYEKMQ (reference sequence). V lost 5 bases and J 4 bases, leaving 20 bases between the germline ends. CDR3 nucleotides: TGTGCCAGCAGCCAATACCCGGGTGGAGAGTTCACTGAAGCTTTCTTT. It yields the protein CASSQYPGGEFTEAFF. Full variable domain (rest looked up from reference TRBV13 and TRBJ1-1): AAGVIQSPRHLIKEKRETATLKCYPIPRHDTVYWYQQGPGQDPQFLISFYEKMQSDKGSIPDRFSAQQFSDYHSELNMSSLELGDSALYFCASSQYPGGEFTEAFFGQGTRLTVV.

This chain connects TRBV6-4 to TRBJ2-1, with TRBD2 identical over 7 bases. The trim removed 0 bases at V and 1 base at J, leaving 3 bases unmatched. The germline gives CDR1 MRHNA, CDR2 SNTAGT. The CDR3 spans 16 residues. The CDR3 loop reads CASSDSGSGSYNEQFF. The CDR3 DNA reads as TGTGCCAGCAGTGACTCTGGTAGCGGGTCCTACAATGAGCAGTTCTTC.

This CDR3 is CASSSPGNYGYTF. The DNA of the CDR3 is TGCGCCAGCAGCTCCCCGGGGAACTATGGCTACACCTTC. V and J are TRBV5-1 and TRBJ1-2; D not certain. This CDR3 region has 13 residues. V was pared by 3 bases and J by 2 bases, with 8 bases between. Germline values: CDR1 SGHRS, CDR2 YFSETQ. The whole variable domain, remainder taken from reference TRBV5-1 and TRBJ1-2, is KAGVTQTPRYLIKTRGQQVTLSCSPISGHRSVSWYQQTPGQGLQFLFEYFSETQRNKGNFPGRFSGRQFSNSRSEMNVSTLELGDSALYLCASSSPGNYGYTFGSGTRLTVV.

The chain joins TRBV12-3 or TRBV12-4 to TRBJ1-1, with D perhaps matching TRBD1 (6 bases). V dropped 6 bases and J dropped 1 base, with 15 bases sitting between them. The length of the CDR3 is 15 residues. CDR3 residues: CASSRPSTGNTEAFF. In DNA form, the CDR3 reads TGTGCCAGCAGCCGCCCCTCGACAGGGAACACTGAAGCTTTCTTT.

The chain has TRBV25-1 and TRBJ2-1; 11 bases match TRBD2. The junction had 8 bases not matched to a gene; V was cut back by 6 bases and J by 4 bases. The CDR3 totals 16 residues. CDR1 and CDR2 (germline): MGHDK, SYGVNS. The CDR3 DNA reads TGTGCCAGCAGGGGACCGGGACTAGCGGAATACAATGAGCAGTTCTTC. This gives the protein CASRGPGLAEYNEQFF.

A single count supports this clonotype. The V and J genes are TRBV7-6 and TRBJ2-1; 7 positions match TRBD2. Per germline, CDR1 SGHVS and CDR2 FNYEAQ. J lost 5 bases, V lost 8 bases, and 3 bases had no gene match. The CDR3 contains 12 residues. DNA for the CDR3: TGTGCCAGCGGGACTACCAACAATGAGCAGTTCTTC. Its protein product is CASGTTNNEQFF.

The chain links TRBV13 to TRBJ2-7; 7 bases agree with TRBD1. The V and J ends lost 5 bases and 6 bases, in that order; junction bases with no gene match: 16. Germline lookup yields CDR1 PRHDT and CDR2 FYEKMQ (reference sequence). The CDR3 consists of 16 residues. DNA for the CDR3: TGTGCCAGCAGCCCCAATCCGGGACAGACCTTCGTCGAGCAGTACTTC. It is translated as CASSPNPGQTFVEQYF.

CDR3 residues: CASSFGQAEAFF. The CDR3 DNA reads as TGTGCCAGCAGCTTCGGACAGGCTGAAGCTTTCTTT. This sequence joins TRBV5-6 and TRBJ1-1; 7 bases fit TRBD1. V lost 2 bases and J lost 6; bases outside the gene matches: 1. The CDR3 runs to 12 residues. Germline V gene sequence: CDR1 SGHDT, CDR2 YYEEEE.

The J gene is TRBJ2-2, the V gene TRBV29-1; 7 bases align to TRBD1. The CDR3 has 13 residues. After removal of 6 bases from V and 0 bases from J, the junction contained 1 base not matched to a gene. Per the germline V gene, CDR1 is SQVTM and CDR2 is ANQGSEA. The CDR3 sequence: CSVGQPNTGELFF. The CDR3 region has the DNA TGCAGCGTGGGACAGCCGAACACCGGGGAGCTGTTTTTT.

The chain employs TRBV29-1 and TRBJ2-5; 8 bases fit TRBD2. The CDR3 is made up of 15 amino acids. V gave up 0 bases and J gave up 4 bases; unmatched junction bases: 7. CDR1 SQVTM and CDR2 ANQGSEA come from the germline V gene. CDR3: CSVEERREDGETQYF. In DNA, the CDR3 is TGCAGCGTTGAAGAAAGGCGGGAGGACGGAGAGACCCAGTACTTC.

The chain links TRBV27 to TRBJ1-2; 7 nucleotides line up with TRBD1. Germline trimming cut 0 bases from V and 6 bases from J; bases unmatched to any gene: 4. The CDR3 runs to 14 residues. Per germline, CDR1 MNHEY and CDR2 SMNVEV (reference sequence). CDR3 residues: CASSLSSGGDGYTF. In nucleotides, the CDR3 is TGTGCCAGCAGTTTATCATCAGGGGGAGATGGCTACACCTTC.

This chain links TRBV12-3 or TRBV12-4 with TRBJ1-5, with D perhaps matching TRBD1 (5 bases). V was cut by 6 bases and J by 2 bases, with 14 bases left in between. The CDR3 has 15 residues. CDR3 nucleotide sequence: TGTGCCAGCAGCCGACCGCAGACAGGCAATCAGCCCCAGCATTTT. Translation gives CASSRPQTGNQPQHF.

The chain has TRBV4-1 and TRBJ1-2; D unclear. Germline CDR1 MGHRA, CDR2 YSYEKL. V was trimmed by 1 base and J by 0 bases, leaving 9 bases between them. The CDR3 is made up of 15 amino acids. In DNA form, the CDR3 reads TGCGCCAGCAGCCAAGGGGGTTCTCCTAACTATGGCTACACCTTC. This codes for CASSQGGSPNYGYTF.

The chain combines TRBV19 with TRBJ2-2, with 9 bases lining up with TRBD1. The V segment lost 6 bases and the J segment 6 bases; nucleotides outside the gene matches: 8. CDR3 length equals 15 residues. CDR1 is LNHDA and CDR2 is SQIVND in the germline V gene (reference sequence). The CDR3 DNA reads TGTGCCAGTAGCTCCCGGGACAGGGTCGCCGGGGAGCTGTTTTTT. Its translation is CASSSRDRVAGELFF.

The gene calls are TRBV7-9 and TRBJ2-7, with D possibly matching TRBD1 (5 bases). V dropped 5 bases and J dropped 5 bases, with 10 bases sitting between them. The germline CDR1 and CDR2 sequences are SEHNR and FQNEAQ (reference sequence). This CDR3 contains 12 residues. In DNA, the CDR3 is TGTGCCAGCAGCACTCTAGGGGACGAGCAGTACTTC. Its translation is CASSTLGDEQYF.

This clonotype appeared a single time. The chain combines TRBV29-1 with TRBJ2-7; D possibly corresponds to TRBD2 (5 bases). Trimming left V 6 bases short and J 2 bases short, with 11 bases between. The CDR3 runs to 12 residues. The germline V gene has CDR1 SQVTM and CDR2 ANQGSEA. CDR3 nucleotides: TGCAGCGTCCGGGGTTTAACCTACGAGCAGTACTTC. The encoded protein is CSVRGLTYEQYF.

V gene TRBV5-6 combines with J gene TRBJ2-3, with 7 positions matching TRBD1. The CDR3 contains 15 residues. CDR1 and CDR2 (germline): SGHDT, YYEEEE. V lost 0 bases to trimming and J lost 5 bases; unmatched junction nucleotides: 6. The CDR3 region is CASSLVGQVGDTQYF. The DNA of the CDR3 is TGTGCCAGCAGCTTGGTTGGACAGGTGGGAGATACGCAGTATTTT.

This chain joins TRBV9 and TRBJ2-1, with 10 positions matching TRBD2. CDR1 SGDLS and CDR2 YYNGEE come from the germline V gene. Trimming removed 0 bases from V and 4 bases from J; junction bases left unmatched: 1. CDR3 size: 15 residues. The CDR3 reads CASSVVAGGYNEQFF. The DNA for the CDR3 is TGTGCCAGCAGCGTAGTAGCGGGAGGATACAATGAGCAGTTCTTC.